Listed below are T cell receptor beta chains from one sample, sequenced in a study of regulatory T cells in long-lasting Graves disease. MiXCR was run by TCRdb on the multiplex PCR reads, yielding one entry per CDR3 protein. The sample contains 360,000 or so distinct CDR3 sequences, roughly 24% of which appear only once. The sequencing used peripheral blood mononuclear cells (PBMCs), collected when the disease was refractory, from a patient treated with antithyroid drugs. All receptors derive from a woman aged 40-49 years with Graves disease. The CDR3 runs from the conserved cysteine through the conserved F or W. The D gene is left open where the match is weak. The size field is filled for only some rows; it gives once, few, many or a size class.

size: few; V: TRBV7-9; J: TRBJ2-2; D: -; DNA: TGTGCCAGCAGCTTAGAGTGGGGTCGAAACACCGGGGAGCTGTTTTTT; CDR3: CASSLEWGRNTGELFF
size: few; V: TRBV12-3/TRBV12-4; J: TRBJ1-4; D: -; DNA: TGTGCCAGCACCCTTACGGGGGGAGTCGTGACTAATGAAAAACTGTTTTTT; CDR3: CASTLTGGVVTNEKLFF
size: few; V: TRBV25-1; J: TRBJ2-7; D: -; DNA: TGTGCCAGCAGTGAGGGCGGGGTGGGTGAGCAGTACTTC; CDR3: CASSEGGVGEQYF
size: -; V: TRBV9; J: TRBJ1-6; D: -; DNA: TGTGCCAGCAGCGTAGCCCGCGGAGGGGCTCATTCACCCCTCCACTTT; CDR3: CASSVARGGAHSPLHF
size: many; V: TRBV28; J: TRBJ1-5; D: -; DNA: TGTGCCAGCAGTTCAAACTCTTTGGGGGACATCGGTTCCAAAATCCCAAATCAGCCCCAGCATTTT; CDR3: CASSSNSLGDIGSKIPNQPQHF
size: -; V: TRBV15; J: TRBJ2-2; D: -; DNA: TGTGCCACCAGCAGAAAGTCGAACACCGGGGAGCTGTTTTTT; CDR3: CATSRKSNTGELFF
size: -; V: TRBV24-1; J: TRBJ1-2; D: -; DNA: TGTGCCACCAGTGAACCCGGGACTTTAAACTATGGCTACACCTTC; CDR3: CATSEPGTLNYGYTF
size: many; V: TRBV15; J: TRBJ2-7; D: -; DNA: TGTGCCACCAGCAGAGCTAGCTCCTACGAGCAGTACTTC; CDR3: CATSRASSYEQYF
size: few; V: TRBV5-1; J: TRBJ2-3; D: -; DNA: TGCGCCAGCAGCTTGGGTCCGTCTGTGGGTGCAGATACGCAGTATTTT; CDR3: CASSLGPSVGADTQYF
size: few; V: TRBV7-3; J: TRBJ1-1; D: TRBD1; DNA: TGTGCCAGCAGCGGCGGGGGGACAGGGGACGCTGAAGCTTTCTTT; CDR3: CASSGGGTGDAEAFF
size: few; V: TRBV20-1; J: TRBJ1-6; D: -; DNA: TGCAGTGCTAGAGAACAAGCACATCTTAGCTCCTATAATTCACCCCTCCACTTT; CDR3: CSAREQAHLSSYNSPLHF
size: few; V: TRBV9; J: TRBJ2-7; D: TRBD1; DNA: TGTGCCAGCAGCGTTGAGGGGACAGGCTATAACGAGCAGTACTTC; CDR3: CASSVEGTGYNEQYF
size: many; V: TRBV28; J: TRBJ1-6; D: -; DNA: TGTGCCACCTCCGAGGCCAGCTCCTATAATTCACCCCTCCACTTT; CDR3: CATSEASSYNSPLHF
size: few; V: TRBV10-1; J: TRBJ1-3; D: -; DNA: TGCGCCAGCAACCGGGACTTCTATGAAAACATGGACACCATATATTTT; CDR3: CASNRDFYENMDTIYF
size: many; V: TRBV28; J: TRBJ1-4; D: TRBD1; DNA: TGTGCCAGCAGCTCGGGACAGCTATTGGAAAAACTGTTTTTT; CDR3: CASSSGQLLEKLFF
size: -; V: TRBV20-1; J: TRBJ1-4; D: -; DNA: TGCAGTGCTATACCGGGCTCCCCGCCGACCGACCTTAATGAAAAACTGTTTTTT; CDR3: CSAIPGSPPTDLNEKLFF
size: -; V: TRBV7-9; J: TRBJ1-4; D: -; DNA: TGTGCCAGCAGCTATGGCCTTCACGAAGATAAACTGTTTTTT; CDR3: CASSYGLHEDKLFF
size: few; V: TRBV11-3; J: TRBJ2-6; D: TRBD1; DNA: TGTGCCAGCAGCCAAGGACAGGTTCTTATAGGCGTCCTGACTTTC; CDR3: CASSQGQVLIGVLTF
size: many; V: TRBV3-1; J: TRBJ2-7; D: -; DNA: TGTGCCAGCAGCCAGGGGTGGAGCTACGAGCAGTACTTC; CDR3: CASSQGWSYEQYF
size: few; V: TRBV14; J: TRBJ2-5; D: -; DNA: TGTGCCAGCAGCTACTTCGGATCACCAGAGACCCAGTACTTC; CDR3: CASSYFGSPETQYF
size: -; V: TRBV7-9; J: TRBJ1-5; D: -; DNA: TGTGCCAGCAGCTTACACTCTCCCGGGGTTAGCAATCAGCCCCAGCATTTT; CDR3: CASSLHSPGVSNQPQHF
size: many; V: TRBV28; J: TRBJ2-7; D: -; DNA: TGTGCCAGCAGGATCCGGGACGTCCGTAAGTTTGAGCAGTACTTC; CDR3: CASRIRDVRKFEQYF
size: many; V: TRBV28; J: TRBJ2-7; D: -; DNA: TGTGCCAGCAGCCCGACAGTCTCCTACGAGCAGTACTTC; CDR3: CASSPTVSYEQYF
size: -; V: TRBV28; J: TRBJ1-5; D: TRBD1; DNA: TGTGCCAGCAGTCCCGAGACAGGGGTCGATCAGCCCCAGCATTTT; CDR3: CASSPETGVDQPQHF
size: many; V: TRBV2; J: TRBJ2-5; D: -; DNA: TGTGCCAGCAGAAGGGCTGGGGAGACCCAGTACTTC; CDR3: CASRRAGETQYF
size: -; V: TRBV20-1; J: TRBJ2-7; D: -; DNA: TGCAGTGCTAGTGTTAGTCGAACCGCTAGCCTGAGCCGCTACGAGCAGTACTTC; CDR3: CSASVSRTASLSRYEQYF
size: many; V: TRBV20-1; J: TRBJ1-4; D: TRBD1; DNA: TGCAGTGCGCCCGGGACAGCTAATGAAAAACTGTTTTTT; CDR3: CSAPGTANEKLFF
size: few; V: TRBV5-1; J: TRBJ2-2; D: -; DNA: TGCGCCAGCAGGGGGTCTAGCCCCGGGACCGGGGAGCTGTTTTTT; CDR3: CASRGSSPGTGELFF
size: -; V: TRBV11-2; J: TRBJ2-2; D: TRBD2; DNA: TGTGCCAGTAGCTTACCCCAGCTAGCGGGAGCAGTCGGGGAGCTGTTTTTT; CDR3: CASSLPQLAGAVGELFF